Below, one T cell receptor (beta chain) is given with its context. Recruited during active infection, patients (from Seattle) were subsequently followed longitudinally. The sample comes from a study of blood T cell repertoires in COVID-19. At the level of the study: Some COVID-19 samples were acute and others convalescent; all came from the United States, Italy and Spain.

Measured with immunoSEQ multiplex PCR; TCRdb has only the in-frame clones, and not every one. Of about 310,000 clones in the sample, approximately 87% were seen once. This sequence was found in a woman in her 30s with COVID-19, enrolled during active disease. Sample: peripheral blood.

CDR3 amino acids: CASSPTRRDGELFF. CDR3 bases: TGTGCCAGCAGCCCCACTAGACGCGACGGGGAGCTGTTTTTT. This chain joins TRBV9 and TRBJ2-2; a weak D match, TRBD2 (5 bases). Looked up from germline, CDR1 is SGDLS and CDR2 is YYNGEE. V dropped 4 bases and J dropped 7 bases, with 14 bases sitting between them. The CDR3 sequence is 14 residues long.